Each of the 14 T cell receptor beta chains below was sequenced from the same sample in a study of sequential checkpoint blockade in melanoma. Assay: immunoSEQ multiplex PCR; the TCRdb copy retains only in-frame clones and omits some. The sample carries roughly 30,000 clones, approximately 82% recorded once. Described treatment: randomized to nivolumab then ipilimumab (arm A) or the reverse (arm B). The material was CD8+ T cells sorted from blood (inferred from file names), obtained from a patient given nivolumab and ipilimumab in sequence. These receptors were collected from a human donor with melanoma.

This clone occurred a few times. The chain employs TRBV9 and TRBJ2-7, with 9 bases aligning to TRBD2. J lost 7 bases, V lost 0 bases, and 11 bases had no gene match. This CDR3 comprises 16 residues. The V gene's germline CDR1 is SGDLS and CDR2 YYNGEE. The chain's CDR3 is CASSVGGGRANDEQYF. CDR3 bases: TGTGCCAGCAGCGTAGGGGGCGGGAGGGCCAATGATGAGCAGTACTTC.

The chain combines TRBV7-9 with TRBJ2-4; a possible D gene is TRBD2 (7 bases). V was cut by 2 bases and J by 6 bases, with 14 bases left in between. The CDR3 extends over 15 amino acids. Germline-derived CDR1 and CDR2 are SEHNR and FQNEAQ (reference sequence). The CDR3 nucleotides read TGTGCCAGCAGCTTATTGGGGGGGCTCGTAAACATTCAGTACTTC. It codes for CASSLLGGLVNIQYF. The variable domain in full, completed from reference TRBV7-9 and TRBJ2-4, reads DTGVSQNPRHKITKRGQNVTFRCDPISEHNRLYWYRQTLGQGPEFLTYFQNEAQLEKSRLLSDRFSAERPKGSFSTLEIQRTEQGDSAMYLCASSLLGGLVNIQYFGAGTRLSVL.

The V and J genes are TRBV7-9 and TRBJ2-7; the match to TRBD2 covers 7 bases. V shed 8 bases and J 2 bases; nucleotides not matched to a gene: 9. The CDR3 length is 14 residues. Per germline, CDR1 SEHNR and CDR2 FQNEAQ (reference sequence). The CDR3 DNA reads TGTGCCAGCGGGGGGGAGGGGTTCCCCTACGAGCAGTACTTC. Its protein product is CASGGEGFPYEQYF.

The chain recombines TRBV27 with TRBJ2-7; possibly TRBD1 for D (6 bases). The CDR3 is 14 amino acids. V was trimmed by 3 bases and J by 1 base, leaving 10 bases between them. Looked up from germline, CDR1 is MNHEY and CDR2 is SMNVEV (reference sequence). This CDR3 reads CASSLIRGSYEQYF. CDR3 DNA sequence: TGTGCCAGCAGTTTGATCAGGGGATCCTACGAGCAGTACTTC.

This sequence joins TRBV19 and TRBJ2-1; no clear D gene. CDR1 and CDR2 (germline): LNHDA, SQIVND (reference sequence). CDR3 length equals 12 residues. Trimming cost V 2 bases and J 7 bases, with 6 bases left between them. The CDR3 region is CASSIRVNEQFF. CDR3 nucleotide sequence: TGTGCCAGTAGTATAAGAGTAAATGAGCAGTTCTTC.

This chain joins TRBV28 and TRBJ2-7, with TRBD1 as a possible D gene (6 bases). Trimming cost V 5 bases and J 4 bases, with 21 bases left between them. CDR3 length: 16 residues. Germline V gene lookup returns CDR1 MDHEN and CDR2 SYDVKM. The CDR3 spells CASSNLINRVGYEQYF. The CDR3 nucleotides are TGTGCCAGCAGTAACCTTATAAACAGGGTAGGGTACGAGCAGTACTTC.

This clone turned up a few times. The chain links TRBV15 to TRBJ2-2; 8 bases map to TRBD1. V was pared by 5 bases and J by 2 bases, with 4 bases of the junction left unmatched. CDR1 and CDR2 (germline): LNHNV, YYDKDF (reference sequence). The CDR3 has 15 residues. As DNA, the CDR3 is TGTGCCACCAGCGTCAGGGGGCTAAACACCGGGGAGCTGTTTTTT. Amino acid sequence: CATSVRGLNTGELFF.

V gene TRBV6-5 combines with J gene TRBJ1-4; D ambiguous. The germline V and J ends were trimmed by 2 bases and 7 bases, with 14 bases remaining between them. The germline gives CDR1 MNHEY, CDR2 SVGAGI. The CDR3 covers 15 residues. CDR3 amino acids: CASSYGLGGGEKLFF. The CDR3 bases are TGTGCCAGCAGTTACGGGTTGGGAGGAGGTGAAAAACTGTTTTTT.

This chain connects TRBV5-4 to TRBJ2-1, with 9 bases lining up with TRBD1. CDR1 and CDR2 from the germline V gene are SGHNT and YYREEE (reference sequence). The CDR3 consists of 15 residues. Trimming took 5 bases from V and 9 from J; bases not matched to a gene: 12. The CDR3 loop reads CASRSGTGRVFEQFF. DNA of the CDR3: TGTGCCAGCAGATCCGGGACAGGGCGGGTCTTTGAGCAGTTCTTC.

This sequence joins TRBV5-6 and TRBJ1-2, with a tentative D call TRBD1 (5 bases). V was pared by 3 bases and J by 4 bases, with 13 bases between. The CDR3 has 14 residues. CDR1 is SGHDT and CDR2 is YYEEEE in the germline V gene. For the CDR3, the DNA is TGTGCCAGCAGCTCGTGGCCAGGGTTCTATGGCTACACCTTC. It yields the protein CASSSWPGFYGYTF.

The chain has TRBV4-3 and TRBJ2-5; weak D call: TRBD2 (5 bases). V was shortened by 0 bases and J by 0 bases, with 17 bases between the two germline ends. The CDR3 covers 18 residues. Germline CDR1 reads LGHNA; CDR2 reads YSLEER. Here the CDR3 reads CASSQETRGTLYQETQYF. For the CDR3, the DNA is TGCGCCAGCAGCCAAGAAACTCGGGGTACTTTGTACCAAGAGACCCAGTACTTC.

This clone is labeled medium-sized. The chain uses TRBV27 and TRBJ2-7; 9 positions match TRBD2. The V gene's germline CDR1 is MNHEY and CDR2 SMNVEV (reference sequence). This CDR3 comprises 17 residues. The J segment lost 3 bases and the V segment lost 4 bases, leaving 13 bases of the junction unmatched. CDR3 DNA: TGTGCCAGCAGTTCGCCCCGGACTAGCGAGGGAGGCTACGAGCAGTACTTC. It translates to CASSSPRTSEGGYEQYF.

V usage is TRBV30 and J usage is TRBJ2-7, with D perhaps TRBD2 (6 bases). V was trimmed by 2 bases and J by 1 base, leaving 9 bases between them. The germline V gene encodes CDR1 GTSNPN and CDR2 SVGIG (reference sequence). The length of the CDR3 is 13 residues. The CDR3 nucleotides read TGTGCCTGGAGTTTGGGGGGATCCTACGAGCAGTACTTC. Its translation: CAWSLGGSYEQYF.

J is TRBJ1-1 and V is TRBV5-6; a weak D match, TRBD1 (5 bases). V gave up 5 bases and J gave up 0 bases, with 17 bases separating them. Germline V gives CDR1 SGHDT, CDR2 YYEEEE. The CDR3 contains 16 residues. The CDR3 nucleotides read TGTGCCAGCAGAGCTTGGGGCAAGGGAATGAACACTGAAGCTTTCTTT. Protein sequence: CASRAWGKGMNTEAFF.